The rows below give T cell receptor beta chains drawn from one sample of a study of T cells in narcolepsy. This table comes from immunoSEQ multiplex PCR, and its TCRdb copy is limited to in-frame clones, with some not included. The sample lists around 30,000 clones, around 83% occurring once. The specimen was CD45RA- memory CD4+ T cells from PBMCs. These receptors were collected from a human donor with narcolepsy. The CDR3 runs from the conserved cysteine through the conserved F or W. Each record gives: clone size, D gene, V gene, J gene, CDR3 DNA, CDR3 protein. A D gene is named only where the DNA matches it firmly. Rows may omit the clone size; those that give it use once, few, many or a size class.

few	-	TRBV7-8	TRBJ1-3	TGTGCCAGCAGCTTAGTGGGAAGGGCGCAGTTCGCCTCTGGAAACACCATATATTTT	CASSLVGRAQFASGNTIYF
-	-	TRBV4-3	TRBJ1-2	TGCGCCAGCAGCCAAGAAGAGGGGACGGGTGGAGGCTACACCTTC	CASSQEEGTGGGYTF
-	TRBD1	TRBV13	TRBJ1-1	TGTGCCAGCAGCCTGAGGTACAGGGGGCCCGACACTGAAGCTTTCTTT	CASSLRYRGPDTEAFF
-	-	TRBV6-6	TRBJ1-2	TGTGCCAGCAGTCCCCGGGCAGGGGTTACGGGGGGCTACACCTTC	CASSPRAGVTGGYTF
once	TRBD1	TRBV5-1	TRBJ2-7	TGCGCCAGCAGCTTAGGGGGGGGGACAGGGGTATACGAGCAGTACTTC	CASSLGGGTGVYEQYF
-	-	TRBV9	TRBJ2-2	TGTGCCAGCAGCTTTCTCCCGACAGAAGACACCGGGGAGCTGTTTTTT	CASSFLPTEDTGELFF
once	-	TRBV13	TRBJ1-1	TGTGCCAGCAGACGGAGCACTGAAGCTTTCTTT	CASRRSTEAFF
-	TRBD1	TRBV7-2	TRBJ1-2	TGTGCCAGCAGCCATGGGACAGGGAATGGCTACACCTTC	CASSHGTGNGYTF
-	-	TRBV21-1	TRBJ2-7	TGTGCCAGCAGCCCCCGGCCCGGAAACTACGAGCAGTACTTC	CASSPRPGNYEQYF
-	-	TRBV10-3	TRBJ1-4	TGTGCCCACGCCCGGACATTCCGCCTGGAGTGCGAGGAAAAACTGTTTTTT	CAHARTFRLECEEKLFF
-	-	TRBV5-4	TRBJ2-3	TGTGCCAGCAGCTTTAGGAGAGGGGTCGCGACAGATACGCAGTATTTT	CASSFRRGVATDTQYF
few	-	TRBV6-6	TRBJ1-5	TGTGCCAGCAGTCCCCCCGGGAGGAGTCAGCCCCAGCATTTT	CASSPPGRSQPQHF
-	-	TRBV19	TRBJ1-2	TGTGCCAGTAGGATAGAGACGGGCGATGGCTACACCTTC	CASRIETGDGYTF
-	-	TRBV5-1	TRBJ1-1	TGCGCCAGCAGCCCGGGGGCCGGGCTCGGGACTGAAGCTTTCTTT	CASSPGAGLGTEAFF
-	-	TRBV27	TRBJ1-2	TGTGCCAGCAGCTCTGACCAGGCTAGGGGCTACACCTTC	CASSSDQARGYTF
-	-	TRBV5-1	TRBJ2-3	TGCGCCAGCACCCGGGGAGGTGGAGCGGATACGCAGTATTTT	CASTRGGGADTQYF
-	TRBD2	TRBV7-9	TRBJ2-5	TGTGCCAGCAGCTTCGGGACTAGCGGGGGACCGCCAGAGACCCAGTACTTC	CASSFGTSGGPPETQYF
-	-	TRBV18	TRBJ2-7	TGTGCCAGCTCACCACCAGGGGGCGAGCAGTACTTC	CASSPPGGEQYF
-	-	TRBV15	TRBJ2-6	TGTGCCACCAGCAGAGACCTAACTGGGGCCAACGTCCTGACTTTC	CATSRDLTGANVLTF
few	-	TRBV6-5	TRBJ1-3	TGTGCCAGCAGTTACGGGGGGGTCTCTGGAAACACCATATATTTT	CASSYGGVSGNTIYF
-	-	TRBV7-8	TRBJ1-6	TGTGCCAGCAGCCTCCCCTCCGGGGGGCGGACCCTCCGGGCCCTCCACTTT	CASSLPSGGRTLRALHF
-	-	TRBV5-1	TRBJ2-3	TGCGCCAGCAGCTTGGGAGTGGCCTCAACCACAGATACGCAGTATTTT	CASSLGVASTTDTQYF
-	-	TRBV14	TRBJ2-5	TGTGCCAGCAGCCAAGAAGCATCATTCCAAGAGACCCAGTACTTC	CASSQEASFQETQYF
-	-	TRBV2	TRBJ1-1	TGTGCCAGCAGTGAAGCTTCCGGCCAATATCTGGGGCACACTGAAGCTTTCTTT	CASSEASGQYLGHTEAFF
-	TRBD1	TRBV29-1	TRBJ2-1	TGCAGCGCCAGGGGGTACAATGAGCAGTTCTTC	CSARGYNEQFF
-	-	TRBV19	TRBJ1-5	TGTGCCAGTAGGAGGACCGATGGATTCAATCAGCCCCAGCATTTT	CASRRTDGFNQPQHF
-	-	TRBV9	TRBJ1-3	TGTGCCAGCAGCGTACTCGACCAGGGGACCGGAAACACCATATATTTT	CASSVLDQGTGNTIYF
-	-	TRBV11-2	TRBJ2-7	TGTGCCAGCAGCCCCGCGGGTGGGGCTTCCTACGAGCAGTACTTC	CASSPAGGASYEQYF
-	TRBD1	TRBV7-2	TRBJ1-5	TGTGCCAGCAGCCCCACAGGGGAAGGGGGTCAGCCCCAGCATTTT	CASSPTGEGGQPQHF
-	-	TRBV6-1	TRBJ1-1	TGTGCCAGCAGTGAAGCGGGGGGAGACACTGAAGCTTTCTTT	CASSEAGGDTEAFF
-	-	TRBV2	TRBJ2-7	TGTGCCAGCAGTTACCTCGGGACCGCAGGCGAGCAGTACTTC	CASSYLGTAGEQYF